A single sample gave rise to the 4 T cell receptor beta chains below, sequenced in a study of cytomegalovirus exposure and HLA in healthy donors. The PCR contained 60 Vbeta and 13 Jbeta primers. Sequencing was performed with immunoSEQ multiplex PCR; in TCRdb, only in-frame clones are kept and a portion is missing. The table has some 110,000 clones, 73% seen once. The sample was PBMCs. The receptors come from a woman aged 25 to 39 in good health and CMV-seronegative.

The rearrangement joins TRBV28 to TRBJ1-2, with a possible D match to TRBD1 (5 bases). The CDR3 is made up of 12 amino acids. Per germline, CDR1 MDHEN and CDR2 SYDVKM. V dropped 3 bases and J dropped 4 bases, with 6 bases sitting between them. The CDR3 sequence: CASSFRVYGYTF. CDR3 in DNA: TGTGCCAGCAGTTTCAGGGTCTATGGCTACACCTTC.

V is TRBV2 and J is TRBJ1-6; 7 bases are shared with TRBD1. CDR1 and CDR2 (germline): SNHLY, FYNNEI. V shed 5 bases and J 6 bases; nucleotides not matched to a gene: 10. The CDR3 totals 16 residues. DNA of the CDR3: TGTGCCAGCAGTCCTCCAAGGGGGCAAAGTAATTCACCCCTCCACTTT. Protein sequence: CASSPPRGQSNSPLHF.

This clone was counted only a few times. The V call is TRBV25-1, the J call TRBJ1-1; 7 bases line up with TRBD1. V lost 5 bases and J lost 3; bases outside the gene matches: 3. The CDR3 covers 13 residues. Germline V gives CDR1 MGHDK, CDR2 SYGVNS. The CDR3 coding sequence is TGTGCCAGCAGTAAGACAGGGCACACTGAAGCTTTCTTT. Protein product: CASSKTGHTEAFF. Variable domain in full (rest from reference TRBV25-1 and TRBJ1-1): EADIYQTPRYLVIGTGKKITLECSQTMGHDKMYWYQQDPGMELHLIHYSYGVNSTEKGDLSSESTVSRIRTEHFPLTLESARPSHTSQYLCASSKTGHTEAFFGQGTRLTVV.

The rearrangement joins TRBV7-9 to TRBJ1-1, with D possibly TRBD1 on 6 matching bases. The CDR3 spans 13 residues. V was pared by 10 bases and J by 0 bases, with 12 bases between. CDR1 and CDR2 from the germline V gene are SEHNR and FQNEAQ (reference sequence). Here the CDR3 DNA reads TGTGCCACCCTGGACAGAATGAACACTGAAGCTTTCTTT. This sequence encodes CATLDRMNTEAFF.